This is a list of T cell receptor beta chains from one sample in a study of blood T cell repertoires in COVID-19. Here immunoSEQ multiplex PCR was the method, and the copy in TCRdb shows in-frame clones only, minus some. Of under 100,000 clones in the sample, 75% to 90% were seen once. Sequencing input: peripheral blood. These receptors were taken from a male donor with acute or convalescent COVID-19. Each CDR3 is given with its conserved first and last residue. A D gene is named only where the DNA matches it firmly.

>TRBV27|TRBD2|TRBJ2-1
CASSPLNSGGNEQFF
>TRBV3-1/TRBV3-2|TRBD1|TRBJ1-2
CASSPHPTGGQGNGYTF
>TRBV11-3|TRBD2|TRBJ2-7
CASSFGTSGEQYF
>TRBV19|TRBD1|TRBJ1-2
CASSGTAKNYGYTF
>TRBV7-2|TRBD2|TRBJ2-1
CASSVSGGASEQFF
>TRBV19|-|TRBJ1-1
CASSIDGGRSAFF
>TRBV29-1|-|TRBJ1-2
CGGVGGSGYTF
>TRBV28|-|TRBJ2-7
CASSFGGANNEQYF
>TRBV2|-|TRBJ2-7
CASSGSLVSYEQYF
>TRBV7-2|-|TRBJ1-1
CASTLSTGTTEAFF
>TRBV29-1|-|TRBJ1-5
CSATSGRGQPQHF
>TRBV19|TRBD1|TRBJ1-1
CASRDRGPNTEAFF
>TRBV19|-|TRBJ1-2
CASTTRGTYGYTF
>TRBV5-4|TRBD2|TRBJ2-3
CASSLLAGGSTDTQYF
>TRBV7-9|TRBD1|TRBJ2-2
CASSNRQGSDTGELFF